This T cell receptor beta chain is from a study of blood T cell repertoires in COVID-19. Study at large: COVID-19 samples from acute and convalescent phases originated in the United States, Italy and Spain.

Source study methods: It was from reference gene primer amplification that nucleated cell counts were estimated. Only in-frame clones appear in the TCRdb table, and some are missing; sequencing was by immunoSEQ multiplex PCR. That table gives V, J and clone size, and the DNA gave D and trimming. The sample includes 39,000 or so clones, around 80% of them seen just once. The CDR3 runs 15 residues. Per the germline V gene, CDR1 is SGHRS and CDR2 is YFSETQ. V lost 1 base and J 2 bases, leaving 12 bases between the germline ends. Specimen: peripheral blood. This clonotype was obtained from a woman aged 80 or older with active or convalescent COVID-19. The chain recombines TRBV5-1 with TRBJ1-1; D gene ambiguous. Here the CDR3 reads CASSLNGESNTEAFF. CDR3 nucleotides: TGCGCCAGCAGCTTGAATGGGGAGAGTAACACTGAAGCTTTCTTT.